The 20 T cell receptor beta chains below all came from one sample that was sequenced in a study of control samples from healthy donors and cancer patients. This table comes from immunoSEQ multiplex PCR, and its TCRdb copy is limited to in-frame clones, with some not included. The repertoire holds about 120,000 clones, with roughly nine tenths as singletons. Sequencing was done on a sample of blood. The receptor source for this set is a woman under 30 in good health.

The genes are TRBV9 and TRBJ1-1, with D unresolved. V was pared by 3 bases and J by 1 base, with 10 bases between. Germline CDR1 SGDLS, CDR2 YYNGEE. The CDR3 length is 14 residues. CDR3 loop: CASSASTRNTEAFF. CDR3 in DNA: TGTGCCAGCAGCGCGTCAACGAGGAACACTGAAGCTTTCTTT.

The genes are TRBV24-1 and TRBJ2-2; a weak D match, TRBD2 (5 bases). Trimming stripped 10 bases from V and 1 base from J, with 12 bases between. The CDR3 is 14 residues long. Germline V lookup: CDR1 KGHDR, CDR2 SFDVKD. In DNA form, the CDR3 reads TGTGCCACTGCGACGGCGGGGAACACCGGGGAGCTGTTTTTT. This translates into CATATAGNTGELFF.

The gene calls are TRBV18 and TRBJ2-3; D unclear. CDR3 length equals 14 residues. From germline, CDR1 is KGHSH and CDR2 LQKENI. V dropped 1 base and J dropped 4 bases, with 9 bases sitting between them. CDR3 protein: CASSPRRDADTQYF. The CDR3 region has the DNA TGTGCCAGCTCACCACGTAGGGATGCAGATACGCAGTATTTT. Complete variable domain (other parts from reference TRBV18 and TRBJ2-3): NAGVMQNPRHLVRRRGQEARLRCSPMKGHSHVYWYRQLPEEGLKFMVYLQKENIIDESGMPKERFSAEFPKEGPSILRIQQVVRGDSAAYFCASSPRRDADTQYFGPGTRLTVL.

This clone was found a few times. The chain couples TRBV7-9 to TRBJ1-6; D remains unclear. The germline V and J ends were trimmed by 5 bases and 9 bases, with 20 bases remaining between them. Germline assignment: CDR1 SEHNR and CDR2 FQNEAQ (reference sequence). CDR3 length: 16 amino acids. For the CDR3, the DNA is TGTGCCAGCAGCCCCAGATCACCCAAAGTAGGTTCACCCCTCCACTTT. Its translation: CASSPRSPKVGSPLHF. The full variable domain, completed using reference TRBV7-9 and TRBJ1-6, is DTGVSQNPRHKITKRGQNVTFRCDPISEHNRLYWYRQTLGQGPEFLTYFQNEAQLEKSRLLSDRFSAERPKGSFSTLEIQRTEQGDSAMYLCASSPRSPKVGSPLHFGNGTRLTVT.

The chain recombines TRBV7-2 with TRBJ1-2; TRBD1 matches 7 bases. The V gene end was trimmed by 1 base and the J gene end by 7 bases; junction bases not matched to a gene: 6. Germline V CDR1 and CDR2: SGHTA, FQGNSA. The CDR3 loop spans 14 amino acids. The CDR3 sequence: CASSLVGTGVGYTF. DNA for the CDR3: TGTGCCAGCAGCTTAGTAGGCACAGGGGTTGGCTACACCTTC.

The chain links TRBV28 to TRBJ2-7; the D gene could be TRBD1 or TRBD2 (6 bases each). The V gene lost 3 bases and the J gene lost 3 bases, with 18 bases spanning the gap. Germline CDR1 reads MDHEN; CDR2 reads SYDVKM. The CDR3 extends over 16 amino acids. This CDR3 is CASSLGRGLMVYEQYF. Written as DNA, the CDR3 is TGTGCCAGCAGTTTGGGTCGGGGGCTAATGGTCTACGAGCAGTACTTC.

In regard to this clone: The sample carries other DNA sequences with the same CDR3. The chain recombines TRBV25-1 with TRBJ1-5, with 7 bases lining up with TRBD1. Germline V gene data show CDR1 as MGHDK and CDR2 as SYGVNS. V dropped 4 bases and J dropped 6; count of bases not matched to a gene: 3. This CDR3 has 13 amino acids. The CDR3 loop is CASSGQGSQPQHF. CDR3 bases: TGTGCCAGCAGTGGACAGGGTTCTCAGCCCCAGCATTTT. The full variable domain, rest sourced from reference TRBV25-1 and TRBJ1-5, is EADIYQTPRYLVIGTGKKITLECSQTMGHDKMYWYQQDPGMELHLIHYSYGVNSTEKGDLSSESTVSRIRTEHFPLTLESARPSHTSQYLCASSGQGSQPQHFGDGTRLSIL.

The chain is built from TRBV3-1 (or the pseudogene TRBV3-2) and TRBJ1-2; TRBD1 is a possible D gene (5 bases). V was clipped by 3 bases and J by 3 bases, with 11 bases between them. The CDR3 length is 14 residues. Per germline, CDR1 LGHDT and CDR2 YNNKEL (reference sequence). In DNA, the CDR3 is TGTGCCAGCAGCCACGAAACAGGTGACTATGGCTACACCTTC. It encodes CASSHETGDYGYTF.

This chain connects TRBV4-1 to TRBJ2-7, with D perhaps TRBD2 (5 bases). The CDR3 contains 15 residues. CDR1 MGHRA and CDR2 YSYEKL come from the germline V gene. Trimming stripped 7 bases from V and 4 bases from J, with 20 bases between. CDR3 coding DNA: TGCGCCAGCACCGACACGGGGAAGGGTGGGTACGAGCAGTACTTC. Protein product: CASTDTGKGGYEQYF.

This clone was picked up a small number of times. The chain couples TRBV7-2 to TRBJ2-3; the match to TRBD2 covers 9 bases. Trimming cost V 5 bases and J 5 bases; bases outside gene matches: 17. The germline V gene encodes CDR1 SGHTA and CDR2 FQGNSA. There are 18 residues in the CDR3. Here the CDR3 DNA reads TGTGCCAGCAGCCCTCGAGCGGGAGGTCACACCTCCTTAGATACGCAGTATTTT. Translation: CASSPRAGGHTSLDTQYF.

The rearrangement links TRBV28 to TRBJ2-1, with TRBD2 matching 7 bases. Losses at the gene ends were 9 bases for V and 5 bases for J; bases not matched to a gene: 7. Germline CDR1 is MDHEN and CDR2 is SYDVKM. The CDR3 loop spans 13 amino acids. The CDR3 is CASGTIYNNEQFF. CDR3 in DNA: TGTGCCAGTGGGACTATTTACAACAATGAGCAGTTCTTC. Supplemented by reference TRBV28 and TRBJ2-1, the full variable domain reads DVKVTQSSRYLVKRTGEKVFLECVQDMDHENMFWYRQDPGLGLRLIYFSYDVKMKEKGDIPEGYSVSREKKERFSLILESASTNQTSMYLCASGTIYNNEQFFGPGTRLTVL.

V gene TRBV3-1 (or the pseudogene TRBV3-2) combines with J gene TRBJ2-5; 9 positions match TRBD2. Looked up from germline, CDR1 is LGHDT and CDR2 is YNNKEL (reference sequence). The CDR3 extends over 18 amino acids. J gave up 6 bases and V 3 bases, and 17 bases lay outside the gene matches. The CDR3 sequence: CASSQGWGGSGGVKTQYF. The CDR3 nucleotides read TGTGCCAGCAGCCAGGGGTGGGGTGGTAGCGGGGGCGTAAAGACCCAGTACTTC.

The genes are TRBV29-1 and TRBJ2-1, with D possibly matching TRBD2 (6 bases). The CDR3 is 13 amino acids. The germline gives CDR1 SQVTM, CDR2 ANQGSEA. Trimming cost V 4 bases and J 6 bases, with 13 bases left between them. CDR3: CSVGLGRGNEQFF. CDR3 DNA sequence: TGCAGCGTTGGTCTGGGGCGGGGCAATGAGCAGTTCTTC.

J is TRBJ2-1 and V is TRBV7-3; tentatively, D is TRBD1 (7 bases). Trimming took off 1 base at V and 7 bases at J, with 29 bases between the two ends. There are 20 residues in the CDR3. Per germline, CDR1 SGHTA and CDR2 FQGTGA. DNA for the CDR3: TGTGCCAGCAGCTTAAGGCCCGGAACGAGAAATAGGGACAGCGGGAATGAGCAGTTCTTC. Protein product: CASSLRPGTRNRDSGNEQFF.

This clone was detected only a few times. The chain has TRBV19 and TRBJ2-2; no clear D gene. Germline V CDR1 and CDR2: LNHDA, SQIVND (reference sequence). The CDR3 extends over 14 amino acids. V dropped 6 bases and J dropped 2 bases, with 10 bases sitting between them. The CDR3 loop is CASREAYNTGELFF. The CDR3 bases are TGTGCCAGTAGAGAGGCATATAACACCGGGGAGCTGTTTTTT.

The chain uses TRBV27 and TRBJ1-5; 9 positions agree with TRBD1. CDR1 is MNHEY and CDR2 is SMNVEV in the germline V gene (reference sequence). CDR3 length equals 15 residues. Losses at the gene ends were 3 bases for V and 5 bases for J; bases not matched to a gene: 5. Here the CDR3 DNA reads TGTGCCAGCAGTTTTGGGACAGGGCCTGATCAGCCCCAGCATTTT. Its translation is CASSFGTGPDQPQHF.

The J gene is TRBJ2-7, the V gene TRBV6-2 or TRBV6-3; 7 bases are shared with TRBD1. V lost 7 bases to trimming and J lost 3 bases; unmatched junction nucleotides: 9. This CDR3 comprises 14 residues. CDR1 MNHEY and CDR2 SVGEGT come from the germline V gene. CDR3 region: CASTPSGQSYEQYF. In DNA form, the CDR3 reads TGTGCCAGCACCCCGTCGGGACAGAGCTACGAGCAGTACTTC.

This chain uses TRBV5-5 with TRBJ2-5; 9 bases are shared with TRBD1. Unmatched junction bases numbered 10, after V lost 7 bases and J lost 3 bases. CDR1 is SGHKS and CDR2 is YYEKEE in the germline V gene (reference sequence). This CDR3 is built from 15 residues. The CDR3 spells CASRGKGQGEETQYF. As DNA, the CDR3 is TGTGCCAGCCGAGGTAAGGGACAGGGTGAAGAGACCCAGTACTTC.

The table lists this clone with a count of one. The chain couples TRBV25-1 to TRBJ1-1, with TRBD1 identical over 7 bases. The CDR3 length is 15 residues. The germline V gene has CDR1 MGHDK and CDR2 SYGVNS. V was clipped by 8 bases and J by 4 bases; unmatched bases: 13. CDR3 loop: CASGGNRGLFTEAFF. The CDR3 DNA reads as TGTGCCAGCGGAGGTAACAGGGGTCTTTTCACTGAAGCTTTCTTT.

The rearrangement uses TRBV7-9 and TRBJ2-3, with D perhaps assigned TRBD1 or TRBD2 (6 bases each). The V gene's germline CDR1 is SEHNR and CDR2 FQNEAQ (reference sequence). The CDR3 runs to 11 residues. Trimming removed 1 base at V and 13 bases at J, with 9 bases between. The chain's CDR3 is CASSLGGAEYF. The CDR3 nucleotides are TGTGCCAGCAGCTTAGGGGGGGCCGAGTATTTT.